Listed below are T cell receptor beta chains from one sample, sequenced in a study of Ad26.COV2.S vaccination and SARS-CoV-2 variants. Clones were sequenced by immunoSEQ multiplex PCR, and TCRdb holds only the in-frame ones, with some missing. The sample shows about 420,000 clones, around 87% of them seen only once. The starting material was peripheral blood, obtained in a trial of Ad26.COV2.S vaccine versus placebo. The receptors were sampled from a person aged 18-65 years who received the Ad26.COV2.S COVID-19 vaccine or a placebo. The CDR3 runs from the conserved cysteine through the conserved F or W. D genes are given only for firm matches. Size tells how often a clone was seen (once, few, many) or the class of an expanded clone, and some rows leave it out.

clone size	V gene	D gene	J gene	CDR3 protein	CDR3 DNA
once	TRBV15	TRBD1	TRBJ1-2	CATSRDVAGGRSYGYTF	TGTGCCACCAGCAGAGATGTGGCAGGGGGACGATCCTATGGCTACACCTTC
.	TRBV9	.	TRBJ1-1	CASSLTAGNTEAFF	TGTGCCAGCTCCCTCACAGCGGGGAACACTGAAGCTTTCTTT
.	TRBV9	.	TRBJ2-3	CASSVRGGGAMDTQYF	TGTGCCAGCAGCGTCAGGGGCGGTGGGGCTATGGATACGCAGTATTTT
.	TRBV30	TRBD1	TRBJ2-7	CAWTSSGQWIYEQYF	TGTGCCTGGACTAGCTCGGGACAGTGGATCTACGAGCAGTACTTC
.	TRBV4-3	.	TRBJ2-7	CASSQENSGYEQYF	TGCGCCAGCAGCCAAGAAAATAGCGGCTACGAGCAGTACTTC
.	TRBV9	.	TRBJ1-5	CASSVGGNYQPQHF	TGTGCCAGCAGCGTAGGGGGCAACTATCAGCCCCAGCATTTT
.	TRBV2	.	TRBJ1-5	CASSPSALNQPQHF	TGTGCCAGCAGCCCATCCGCCCTAAATCAGCCCCAGCATTTT
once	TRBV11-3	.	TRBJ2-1	CASSHTGDASNEQFF	TGTGCCAGCAGCCACACAGGAGACGCCAGCAATGAGCAGTTCTTC
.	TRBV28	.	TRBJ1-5	CASSLGQGSIQPQHF	TGTGCCAGCAGTTTAGGTCAGGGATCGATTCAGCCCCAGCATTTT
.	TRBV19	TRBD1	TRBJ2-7	CASAGTASSYEQYF	TGTGCCAGTGCCGGGACAGCTAGCTCCTACGAGCAGTACTTC
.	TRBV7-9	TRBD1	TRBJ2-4	CASSFVTGVGYF	TGTGCCAGCAGCTTCGTCACAGGGGTGGGGTACTTC
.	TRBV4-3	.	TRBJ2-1	CASSPRAFYNEQFF	TGCGCCAGCAGCCCGCGAGCTTTTTACAATGAGCAGTTCTTC
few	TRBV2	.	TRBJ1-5	CASSVVVNQPQHF	TGTGCCAGCAGTGTGGTAGTTAATCAGCCCCAGCATTTT
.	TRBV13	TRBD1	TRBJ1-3	CASSFDRAGNTIYF	TGTGCCAGCAGCTTCGACAGGGCCGGAAACACCATATATTTT
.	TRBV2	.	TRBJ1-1	CASSSPGYTEAFF	TGTGCCAGCAGTTCCCCAGGGTACACTGAAGCTTTCTTT
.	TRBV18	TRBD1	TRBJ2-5	CASSPPGQGTKTQYF	TGTGCCAGCTCACCCCCGGGACAGGGTACGAAGACCCAGTACTTC
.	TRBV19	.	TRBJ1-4	CASSFYQDGNEKLFF	TGTGCCAGTAGTTTCTACCAGGACGGTAATGAAAAACTGTTTTTT
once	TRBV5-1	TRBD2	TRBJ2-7	CASSPLGLAGYSYEQYF	TGCGCCAGCAGCCCCTTGGGTCTAGCGGGCTACTCCTACGAGCAGTACTTC
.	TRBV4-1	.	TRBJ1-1	CASSHSGRRGNTEAFF	TGCGCCAGCAGCCATTCTGGCAGAAGGGGGAACACTGAAGCTTTCTTT
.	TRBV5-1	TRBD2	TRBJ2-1	CASSPARGSGGYNEQFF	TGCGCCAGCAGCCCGGCCAGGGGTAGCGGGGGCTACAATGAGCAGTTCTTC
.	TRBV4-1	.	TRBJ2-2	CASSPSEIPNTGELFF	TGCGCCAGCAGCCCTTCTGAGATCCCGAACACCGGGGAGCTGTTTTTT
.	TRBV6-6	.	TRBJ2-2	CASSYPGTLGGELFF	TGTGCCAGCAGTTACCCCGGGACTCTGGGCGGGGAGCTGTTTTTT
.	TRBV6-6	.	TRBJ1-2	CASSDTGRASTGYTF	TGTGCCAGCAGTGACACAGGCAGGGCGTCAACTGGCTACACCTTC
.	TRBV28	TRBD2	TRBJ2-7	CASRTLGAGDLYEQYF	TGTGCCAGCAGGACGTTGGGAGCGGGGGATTTATACGAGCAGTACTTC
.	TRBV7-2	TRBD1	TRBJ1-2	CASSLVVGRDSQGYTF	TGTGCCAGCAGCTTAGTAGTAGGGAGGGACAGTCAGGGCTACACCTTC
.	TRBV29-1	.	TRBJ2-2	CSVAGTRNTGELFF	TGCAGCGTGGCCGGGACACGGAACACCGGGGAGCTGTTTTTT
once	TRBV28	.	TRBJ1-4	CASSFGFPGAEKLFF	TGTGCCAGCAGTTTCGGTTTCCCAGGGGCTGAAAAACTGTTTTTT
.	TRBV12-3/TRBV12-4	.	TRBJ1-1	CASSLAGGTEAFF	TGTGCCAGCAGTTTAGCTGGAGGCACTGAAGCTTTCTTT
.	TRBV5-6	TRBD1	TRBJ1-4	CASSLGPDRDNEKLFF	TGTGCCAGCAGCCTTGGCCCGGACAGGGATAATGAAAAACTGTTTTTT
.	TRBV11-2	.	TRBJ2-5	CASSPSDRGGPQETQYF	TGTGCCAGCAGCCCCTCCGACAGGGGAGGGCCTCAAGAGACCCAGTACTTC
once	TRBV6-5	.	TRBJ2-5	CASSYLETQYF	TGTGCCAGCAGTTACCTGGAGACCCAGTACTTC
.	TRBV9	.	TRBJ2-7	CASSFRGGGTSEQYF	TGTGCCAGCAGCTTCCGAGGGGGAGGGACCTCAGAGCAGTACTTC
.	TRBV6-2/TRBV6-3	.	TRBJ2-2	CASSYNLAGELFF	TGTGCCAGCAGTTACAACTTAGCCGGGGAGCTGTTTTTT
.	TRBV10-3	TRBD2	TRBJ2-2	CAISELAGTGELFF	TGTGCCATCAGTGAGCTAGCGGGGACCGGGGAGCTGTTTTTT
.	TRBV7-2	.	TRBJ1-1	CASSFGGGAFF	TGTGCCAGCAGCTTCGGGGGGGGAGCTTTCTTT
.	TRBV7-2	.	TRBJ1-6	CASSLGGVSSYNSPLHF	TGTGCCAGCAGCTTAGGGGGGGTAAGCTCCTATAATTCACCCCTCCACTTT
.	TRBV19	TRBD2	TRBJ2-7	CASRRTSGGLAYEQYF	TGTGCCAGTAGGCGGACTAGCGGGGGTCTAGCATACGAGCAGTACTTC
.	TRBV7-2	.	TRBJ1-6	CASSLGPPSSYNSPLHF	TGTGCCAGCAGCTTAGGACCCCCGAGCTCCTATAATTCACCCCTCCACTTT
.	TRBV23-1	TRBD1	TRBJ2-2	CASSQRDREFNTGELFF	TGCGCCAGCAGTCAACGGGACAGGGAATTTAACACCGGGGAGCTGTTTTTT
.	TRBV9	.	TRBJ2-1	CASSVSGTGNNEQFF	TGTGCCAGCAGCGTCTCTGGGACTGGTAACAATGAGCAGTTCTTC
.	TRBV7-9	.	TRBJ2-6	CASSLGSSGANVLTF	TGTGCCAGCAGCTTAGGCAGCTCTGGGGCCAACGTCCTGACTTTC
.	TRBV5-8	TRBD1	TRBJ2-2	CASSHRSRQGARAGELFF	TGTGCCAGCAGCCACCGTAGCAGGCAGGGGGCAAGGGCCGGGGAGCTGTTTTTT
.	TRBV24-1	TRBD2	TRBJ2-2	CATSDSGLAGDFRAGELFF	TGTGCCACCAGTGACTCTGGACTAGCGGGGGATTTTAGAGCCGGGGAGCTGTTTTTT
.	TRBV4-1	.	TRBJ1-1	CASSQVGPNTEAFF	TGCGCCAGCAGCCAAGTGGGACCGAACACTGAAGCTTTCTTT
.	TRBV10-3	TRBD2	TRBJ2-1	CAISLMTSGGGNEQFF	TGTGCCATCAGCCTGATGACTAGCGGGGGGGGCAATGAGCAGTTCTTC
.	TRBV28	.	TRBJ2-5	CASSLRETQYF	TGTGCCAGCAGTTTAAGGGAGACCCAGTACTTC
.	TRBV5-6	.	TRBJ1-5	CASSLGGFVGAGNQPQHF	TGTGCCAGCAGCTTGGGGGGTTTCGTGGGCGCGGGCAATCAGCCCCAGCATTTT